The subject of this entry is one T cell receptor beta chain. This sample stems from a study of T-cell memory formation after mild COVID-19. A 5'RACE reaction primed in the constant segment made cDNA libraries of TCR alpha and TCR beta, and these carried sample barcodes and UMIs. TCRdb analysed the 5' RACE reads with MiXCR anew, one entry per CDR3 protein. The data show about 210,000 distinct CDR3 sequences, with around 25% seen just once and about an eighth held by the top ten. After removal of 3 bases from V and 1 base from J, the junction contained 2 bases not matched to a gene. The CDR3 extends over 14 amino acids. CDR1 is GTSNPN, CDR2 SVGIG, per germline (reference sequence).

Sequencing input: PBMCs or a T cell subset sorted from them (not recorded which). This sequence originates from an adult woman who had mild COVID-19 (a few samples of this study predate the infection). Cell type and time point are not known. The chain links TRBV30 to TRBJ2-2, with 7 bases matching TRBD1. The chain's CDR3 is CAWRRTGNTGELFF. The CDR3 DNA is TGTGCCTGGAGAAGGACAGGGAACACCGGGGAGCTGTTTTTT.